The clone carrying this T cell receptor (beta chain) was observed at least ten times. Its antigen is not known. Library preparation (for TCRbeta) was performed with unique molecular identifiers. TCRdb processed the PCR reads anew with MiXCR; each CDR3 protein has one entry. The table records roughly 6,100 distinct CDR3 sequences, roughly a sixth of them present only once. CDR3 length equals 15 residues. The germline gives CDR1 MDHEN, CDR2 SYDVKM. Trimming removed 2 bases at V and 6 bases at J, with 15 bases between. This record belongs to a study of T-cell reconstitution after alpha-beta-depleted transplantation in children. Study-level findings and limits: Where alpha-beta T cells came from about two months after transplant was reportedly several hundred expanded graft clones.

The source of this sequence is a patient aged 2-10 years who had a stem cell transplant for inherited bone marrow failure, so the T cells may come from the graft donor. Specimen: PBMCs, mostly from graft donor cells, collected 180 days after TCRalphabeta/CD19-depleted stem cell transplant. The chain combines TRBV28 with TRBJ2-3; TRBD1 is a possible D gene (6 bases). CDR3 region: CASSLLGGVIDTQYF. CDR3 sequence (DNA): TGTGCCAGCAGTTTACTAGGGGGAGTTATTGATACGCAGTATTTT. Full variable domain (missing parts from reference TRBV28 and TRBJ2-3): DVKVTQSSRYLVKRTGEKVFLECVQDMDHENMFWYRQDPGLGLRLIYFSYDVKMKEKGDIPEGYSVSREKKERFSLILESASTNQTSMYLCASSLLGGVIDTQYFGPGTRLTVL.